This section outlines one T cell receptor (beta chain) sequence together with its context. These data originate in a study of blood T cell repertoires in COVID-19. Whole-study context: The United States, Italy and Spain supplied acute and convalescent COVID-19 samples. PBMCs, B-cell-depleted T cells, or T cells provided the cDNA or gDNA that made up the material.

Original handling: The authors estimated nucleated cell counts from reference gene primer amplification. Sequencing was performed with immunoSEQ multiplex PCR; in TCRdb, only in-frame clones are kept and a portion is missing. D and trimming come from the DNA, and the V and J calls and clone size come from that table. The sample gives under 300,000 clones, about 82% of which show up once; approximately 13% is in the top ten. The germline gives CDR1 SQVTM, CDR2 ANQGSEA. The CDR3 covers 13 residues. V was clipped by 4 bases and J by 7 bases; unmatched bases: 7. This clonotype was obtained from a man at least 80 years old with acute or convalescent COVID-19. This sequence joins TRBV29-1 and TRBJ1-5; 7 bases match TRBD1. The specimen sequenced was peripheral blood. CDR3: CSVGQGGWQPQHF. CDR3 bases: TGCAGCGTTGGACAGGGAGGTTGGCAGCCCCAGCATTTT. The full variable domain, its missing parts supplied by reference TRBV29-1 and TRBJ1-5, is SAVISQKPSRDICQRGTSLTIQCQVDSQVTMMFWYRQQPGQSLTLIATANQGSEATYESGFVIDKFPISRPNLTFSTLTVSNMSPEDSSIYLCSVGQGGWQPQHFGDGTRLSIL.